This T cell receptor (beta chain) was captured by sequencing in a study of T cells in Graves' hyperthyroidism and ophthalmopathy. Diagnosis of hyperthyroidism was new in patients aged 18 to 65, and its duration was under 2 months. The study left out patients who had uncontrolled infection, other autoimmune disease, pregnancy or lactation. For the diagnoses, clinical symptoms, serum thyroxine and TRAb, thyroid ultrasound and orbital computed tomography were used. RNA transcripts yielded amplified TCR beta CDR3 regions. HTBI primers were the set used in a first-round RT-PCR of the TCR CDR3. TCRdb used MiXCR to reprocess the multiplex PCR reads, holding one entry per CDR3 protein. The table records fewer than 450,000 distinct CDR3 sequences, 15% to 20% of them present only once. CDR1 is SGHTA and CDR2 is FQGNSA in the germline V gene. Trimming shortened V by 5 bases and J by 5 bases, and 15 bases separated the two germline ends. The CDR3 is 14 residues long.

The V and J genes are TRBV7-2 and TRBJ2-5, with D perhaps matching TRBD2 (6 bases). Sequencing used blood. The receptor's source is a woman in her twenties or thirties with Graves' hyperthyroidism that later progressed to Graves' ophthalmopathy. In nucleotides, the CDR3 is TGTGCCAGCAGCCAGGCACTAGCCGGGGAGACCCAGTACTTC. Protein: CASSQALAGETQYF.